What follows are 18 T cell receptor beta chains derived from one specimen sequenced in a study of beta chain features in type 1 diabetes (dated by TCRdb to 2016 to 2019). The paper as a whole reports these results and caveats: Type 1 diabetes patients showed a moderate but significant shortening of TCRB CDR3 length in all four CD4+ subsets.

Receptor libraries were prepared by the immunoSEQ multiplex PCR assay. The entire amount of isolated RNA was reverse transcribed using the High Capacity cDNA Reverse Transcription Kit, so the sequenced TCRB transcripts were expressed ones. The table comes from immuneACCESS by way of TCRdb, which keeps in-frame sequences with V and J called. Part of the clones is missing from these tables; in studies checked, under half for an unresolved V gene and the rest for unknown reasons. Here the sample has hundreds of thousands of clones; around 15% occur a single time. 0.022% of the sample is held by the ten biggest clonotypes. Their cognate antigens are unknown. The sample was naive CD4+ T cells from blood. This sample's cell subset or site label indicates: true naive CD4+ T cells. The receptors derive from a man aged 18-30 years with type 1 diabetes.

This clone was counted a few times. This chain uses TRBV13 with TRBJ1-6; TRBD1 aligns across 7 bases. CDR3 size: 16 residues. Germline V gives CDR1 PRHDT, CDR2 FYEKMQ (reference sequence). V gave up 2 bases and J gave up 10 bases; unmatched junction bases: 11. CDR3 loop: CASSLSRGQGRSPLHF. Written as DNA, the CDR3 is TGTGCCAGCAGCTTATCAAGGGGGCAGGGTCGGTCACCCCTCCACTTT.

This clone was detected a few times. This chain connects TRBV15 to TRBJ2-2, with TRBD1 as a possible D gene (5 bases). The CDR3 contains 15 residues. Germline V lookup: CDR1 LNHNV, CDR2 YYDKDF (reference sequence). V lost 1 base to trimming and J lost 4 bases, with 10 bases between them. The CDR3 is CATSRGRVSTGELFF. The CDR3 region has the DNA TGTGCCACCAGCAGAGGCAGGGTGAGCACCGGGGAGCTGTTTTTT.

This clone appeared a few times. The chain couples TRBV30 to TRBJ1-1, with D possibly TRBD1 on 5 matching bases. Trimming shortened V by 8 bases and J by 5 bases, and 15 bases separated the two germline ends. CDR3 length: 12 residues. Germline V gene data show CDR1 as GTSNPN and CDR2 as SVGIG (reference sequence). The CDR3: CALGPRGTEAFF. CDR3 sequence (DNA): TGTGCCCTCGGACCTCGGGGGACTGAAGCTTTCTTT. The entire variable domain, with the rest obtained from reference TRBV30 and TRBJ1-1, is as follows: SQTIHQWPATLVQPVGSPLSLECTVEGTSNPNLYWYRQAAGRGLQLLFYSVGIGQISSEVPQNLSASRPQDRQFILSSKKLLLSDSGFYLCALGPRGTEAFFGQGTRLTVV.

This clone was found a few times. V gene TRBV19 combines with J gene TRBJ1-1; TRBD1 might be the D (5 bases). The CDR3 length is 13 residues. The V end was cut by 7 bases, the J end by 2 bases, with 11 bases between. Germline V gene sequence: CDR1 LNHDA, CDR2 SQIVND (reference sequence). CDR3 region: CASMGRENTEAFF. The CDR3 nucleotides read TGTGCCAGTATGGGCAGGGAAAACACTGAAGCTTTCTTT.

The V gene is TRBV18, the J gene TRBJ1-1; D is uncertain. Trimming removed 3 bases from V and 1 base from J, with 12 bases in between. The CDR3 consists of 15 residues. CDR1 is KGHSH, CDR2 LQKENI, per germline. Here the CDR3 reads CASSPATSWNTEAFF. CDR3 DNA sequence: TGTGCCAGCTCACCGGCAACCTCTTGGAACACTGAAGCTTTCTTT.

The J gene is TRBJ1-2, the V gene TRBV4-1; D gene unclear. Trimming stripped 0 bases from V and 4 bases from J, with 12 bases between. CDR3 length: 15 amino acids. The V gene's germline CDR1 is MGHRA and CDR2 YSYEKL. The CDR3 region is CASSQDDGFIYGYTF. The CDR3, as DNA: TGCGCCAGCAGCCAAGACGACGGGTTCATCTATGGCTACACCTTC.

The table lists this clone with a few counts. The CDR3 loop reads CASSQQGTYEQYF. The CDR3 region has the DNA TGCGCCAGCAGCCAACAGGGAACCTACGAGCAGTACTTC. The rearrangement links TRBV4-1 to TRBJ2-7; a weak D match, TRBD1 (5 bases). CDR1 is MGHRA and CDR2 is YSYEKL in the germline V gene. Trimming shortened V by 2 bases and J by 2 bases, and 7 bases separated the two germline ends. The CDR3 is 13 residues long.

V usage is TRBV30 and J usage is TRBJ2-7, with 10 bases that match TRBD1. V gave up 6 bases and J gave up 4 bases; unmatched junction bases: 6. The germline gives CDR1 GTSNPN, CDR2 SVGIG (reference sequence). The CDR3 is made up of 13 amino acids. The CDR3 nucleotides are TGTGCCTGCTCCCGGACAGGGGGATACGAGCAGTACTTC. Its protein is CACSRTGGYEQYF.

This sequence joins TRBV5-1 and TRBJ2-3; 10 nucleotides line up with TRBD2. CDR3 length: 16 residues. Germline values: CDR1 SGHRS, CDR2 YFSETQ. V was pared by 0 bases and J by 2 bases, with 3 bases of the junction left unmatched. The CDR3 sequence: CASSLEAGGPTDTQYF. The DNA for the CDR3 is TGCGCCAGCAGCTTGGAAGCGGGGGGGCCCACAGATACGCAGTATTTT.

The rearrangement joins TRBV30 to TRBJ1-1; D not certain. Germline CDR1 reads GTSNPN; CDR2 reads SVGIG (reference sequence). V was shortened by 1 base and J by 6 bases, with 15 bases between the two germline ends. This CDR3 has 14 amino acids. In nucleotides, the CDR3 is TGTGCCTGGAGTGGACAAAGGAAGGGTGCTGAAGCTTTCTTT. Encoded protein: CAWSGQRKGAEAFF.

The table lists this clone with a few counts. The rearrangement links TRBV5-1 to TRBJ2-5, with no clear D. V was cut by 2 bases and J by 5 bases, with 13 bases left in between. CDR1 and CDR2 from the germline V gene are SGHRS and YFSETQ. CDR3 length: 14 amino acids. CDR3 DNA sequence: TGCGCCAGCAGCTTTAGCCAGAGACACGAGACCCAGTACTTC. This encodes CASSFSQRHETQYF.

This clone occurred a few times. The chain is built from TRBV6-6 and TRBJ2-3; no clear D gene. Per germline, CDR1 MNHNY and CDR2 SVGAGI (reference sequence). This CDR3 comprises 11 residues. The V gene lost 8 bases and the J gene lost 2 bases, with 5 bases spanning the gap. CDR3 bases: TGTGCCAGCTTTACCACAGATACGCAGTATTTT. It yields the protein CASFTTDTQYF.

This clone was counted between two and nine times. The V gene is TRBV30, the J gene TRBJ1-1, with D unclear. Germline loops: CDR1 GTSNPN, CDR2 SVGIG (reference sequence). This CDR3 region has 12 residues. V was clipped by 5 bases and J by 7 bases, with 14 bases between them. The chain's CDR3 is CAWDQSAGEAFF. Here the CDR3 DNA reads TGTGCCTGGGACCAGTCAGCGGGTGAAGCTTTCTTT.

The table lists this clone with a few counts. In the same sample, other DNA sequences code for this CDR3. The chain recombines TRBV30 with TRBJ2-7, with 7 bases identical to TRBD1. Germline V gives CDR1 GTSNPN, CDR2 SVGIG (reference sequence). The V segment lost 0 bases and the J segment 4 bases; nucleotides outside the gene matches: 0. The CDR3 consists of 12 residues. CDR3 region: CAWSVQGYEQYF. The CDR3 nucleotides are TGTGCCTGGAGTGTACAGGGGTACGAGCAGTACTTC.

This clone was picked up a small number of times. CDR3 bases: TGTGCCAGCAGTGTTACGTGGGAATTATCAGATACGCAGTATTTT. This sequence encodes CASSVTWELSDTQYF. V and J are TRBV2 and TRBJ2-3; D is ambiguous. The germline CDR1 and CDR2 sequences are SNHLY and FYNNEI. The CDR3 runs 15 residues. Trimming pared 4 bases from V and 4 bases from J, leaving 15 bases between.

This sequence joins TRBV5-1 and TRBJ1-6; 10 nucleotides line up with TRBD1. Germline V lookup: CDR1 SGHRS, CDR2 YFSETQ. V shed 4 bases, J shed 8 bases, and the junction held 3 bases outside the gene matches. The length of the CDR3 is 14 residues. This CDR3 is CASSKDRGDSPLHF. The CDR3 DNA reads TGCGCCAGCAGCAAGGACAGGGGGGATTCACCCCTCCACTTT.

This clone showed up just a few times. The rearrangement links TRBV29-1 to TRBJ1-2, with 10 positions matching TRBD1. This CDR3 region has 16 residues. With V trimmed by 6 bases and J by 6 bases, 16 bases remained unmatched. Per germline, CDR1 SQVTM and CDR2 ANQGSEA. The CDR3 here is CSVPSLGTGVVNGYTF. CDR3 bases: TGCAGCGTCCCCTCTTTGGGGACAGGGGTTGTAAATGGCTACACCTTC.

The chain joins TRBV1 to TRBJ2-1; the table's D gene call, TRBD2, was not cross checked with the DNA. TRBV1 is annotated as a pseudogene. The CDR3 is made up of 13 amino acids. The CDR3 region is CTSRSGDYNEQFF. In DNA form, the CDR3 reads TGCACCAGCAGGAGCGGGGACTACAATGAGCAGTTCTTC.